The clone carrying this TCR beta chain appeared once. The sample belongs to a study of blood T cell repertoires in COVID-19. About the study: The United States, Italy and Spain supplied acute and convalescent COVID-19 samples.

V was shortened by 4 bases and J by 5 bases, with 14 bases between the two germline ends. The CDR3 loop spans 14 amino acids. In germline, CDR1 is LNHDA, CDR2 SQIVND (reference sequence). Authors' methods: Amplification of reference gene primers provided the estimated nucleated cell counts. The method was immunoSEQ multiplex PCR; TCRdb's version includes in-frame clones alone and lacks a portion of them. Clone size and V and J calls were adopted from that table, with D and trimming inferred from the DNA. The table has about 23,000 clones, about 90% seen once. The chain employs TRBV19 and TRBJ1-1; D uncertain. Sequencing was performed on peripheral blood. The sequence was obtained from a woman of 80 years or more with active COVID-19. For the CDR3, the DNA is TGTGCCAGTAGTACATACCCCGCGCGAACTGAAGCTTTCTTT. Translation gives CASSTYPARTEAFF.